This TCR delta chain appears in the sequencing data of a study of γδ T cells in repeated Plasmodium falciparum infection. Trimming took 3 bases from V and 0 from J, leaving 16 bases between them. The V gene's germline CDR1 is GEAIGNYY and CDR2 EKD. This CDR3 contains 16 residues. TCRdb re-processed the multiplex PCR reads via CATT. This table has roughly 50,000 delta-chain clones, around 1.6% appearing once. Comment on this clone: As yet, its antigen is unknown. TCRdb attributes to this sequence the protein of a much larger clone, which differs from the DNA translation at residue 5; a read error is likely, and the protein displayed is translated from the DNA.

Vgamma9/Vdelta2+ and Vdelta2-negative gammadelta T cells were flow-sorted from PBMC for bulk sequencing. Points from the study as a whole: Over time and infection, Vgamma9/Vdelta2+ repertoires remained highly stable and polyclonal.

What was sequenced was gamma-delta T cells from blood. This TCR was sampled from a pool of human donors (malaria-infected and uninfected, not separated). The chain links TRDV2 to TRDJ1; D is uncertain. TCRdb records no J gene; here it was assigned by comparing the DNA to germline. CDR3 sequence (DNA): TGTGCCTGTGACGTTCTATATACCTTGTACACCGATAAACTCATCTTT. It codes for CACDVLYTLYTDKLIF.